These 14 T cell receptor beta chains originate from one sample sequenced in a study of cytomegalovirus exposure and HLA in healthy donors. Primers included in the PCR were 60 Vbeta and 13 Jbeta primers. Produced via immunoSEQ multiplex PCR; TCRdb's table is partial and in-frame only. The data show over 80,000 clones, roughly 82% seen once. The sequencing sample was made of PBMCs. Source of these receptors: a man younger than 45 in good health and CMV-seropositive.

The chain links TRBV28 to TRBJ1-2, with 11 bases identical to TRBD1. Germline lookup yields CDR1 MDHEN and CDR2 SYDVKM. The V and J ends lost 3 bases and 5 bases, in that order; junction bases with no gene match: 11. This CDR3 region has 17 residues. DNA for the CDR3: TGTGCCAGCAGTTTGCCCCCGGACAGGGGGCAGTTTTATGGCTACACCTTC. It encodes CASSLPPDRGQFYGYTF.

V usage is TRBV7-2 and J usage is TRBJ1-2; the D is unclear. CDR1 and CDR2 from the germline V gene are SGHTA and FQGNSA. Trimming shortened V by 0 bases and J by 2 bases, and 7 bases separated the two germline ends. This CDR3 is built from 14 residues. The CDR3 nucleotides are TGTGCCAGCAGCTTAGCAGGAGTAAACTATGGCTACACCTTC. Its translation is CASSLAGVNYGYTF.

This chain joins TRBV5-1 and TRBJ2-7, with a possible D match to TRBD2 (5 bases). Trimming took off 0 bases at V and 6 bases at J, with 16 bases between the two ends. CDR1 is SGHRS and CDR2 is YFSETQ in the germline V gene. The CDR3 is made up of 15 amino acids. The CDR3 nucleotides are TGCGCCAGCAGCTTGGTGCCGGGGATTCGGGGCGAGCAGTACTTC. Translation: CASSLVPGIRGEQYF.

The chain recombines TRBV5-1 with TRBJ2-3, with 7 bases matching TRBD2. The V gene's germline CDR1 is SGHRS and CDR2 YFSETQ. Trimming removed 3 bases from V and 0 bases from J; junction bases left unmatched: 7. CDR3 length: 16 residues. The CDR3 DNA follows: TGCGCCAGCAGCTCCATTCCGGGACTAAGCACAGATACGCAGTATTTT. Residues: CASSSIPGLSTDTQYF.

V is TRBV29-1 and J is TRBJ1-2, with 7 bases lining up with TRBD1. CDR1 is SQVTM, CDR2 ANQGSEA, per germline. The CDR3 extends over 15 amino acids. Trimming took 2 bases from V and 2 from J; bases not matched to a gene: 8. The CDR3: CSVERTGPSNYGYTF. The CDR3 region has the DNA TGCAGCGTTGAAAGGACAGGCCCCTCGAACTATGGCTACACCTTC.

The chain links TRBV7-8 to TRBJ2-7, with 10 positions matching TRBD2. In germline, CDR1 is SGHVS, CDR2 FQNEAQ. J was trimmed by 3 bases and V by 1 base; bases with no gene match: 0. The CDR3 contains 14 residues. This chain's CDR3 is CASSLGLAGYEQYF. For the CDR3, the DNA is TGTGCCAGCAGCTTAGGACTAGCGGGCTACGAGCAGTACTTC.

The gene calls are TRBV6-5 and TRBJ2-5, with D possibly TRBD1 on 6 matching bases. CDR3 length equals 14 residues. Trimming removed 0 bases at V and 5 bases at J, with 10 bases between. Germline CDR1 reads MNHEY; CDR2 reads SVGAGI. CDR3 protein: CASSYSLQGETQYF. The CDR3 DNA follows: TGTGCCAGCAGTTACTCTCTCCAGGGGGAGACCCAGTACTTC.

The V call is TRBV11-2, the J call TRBJ1-2, with a tentative D call TRBD1 (6 bases). There are 16 residues in the CDR3. CDR1 is SGHAT and CDR2 is FQNNGV in the germline V gene. V lost 4 bases, J lost 7 bases, and 22 bases lay in between. The CDR3 loop is CASSSLPRDKRTGYTF. As DNA, the CDR3 is TGTGCCAGCAGCTCCTTGCCCCGGGACAAACGGACTGGCTACACCTTC. The complete variable domain, with remaining parts taken from reference TRBV11-2 and TRBJ1-2, reads EAGVAQSPRYKIIEKRQSVAFWCNPISGHATLYWYQQILGQGPKLLIQFQNNGVVDDSQLPKDRFSAERLKGVDSTLKIQPAKLEDSAVYLCASSSLPRDKRTGYTFGSGTRLTVV.

V is TRBV6-1 and J is TRBJ1-5; D gene uncertain. This CDR3 region has 17 residues. CDR1 MNHNS and CDR2 SASEGT come from the germline V gene. Trimming left V 3 bases short and J 6 bases short, with 21 bases between. The DNA for the CDR3 is TGTGCCAGCAGTGATTATACCGGACCGGCTAGCGGTCAGCCCCAGCATTTT. The encoded protein is CASSDYTGPASGQPQHF.

The chain has TRBV9 and TRBJ2-7, with 9 positions matching TRBD1. The CDR3 totals 15 residues. With V trimmed by 3 bases and J by 2 bases, 6 bases remained unmatched. The V gene's germline CDR1 is SGDLS and CDR2 YYNGEE. CDR3 nucleotide sequence: TGTGCCAGCAGCGCCTGGGGGACAGGGACCTACGAGCAGTACTTC. As protein: CASSAWGTGTYEQYF. The complete variable domain, with remaining parts taken from reference TRBV9 and TRBJ2-7, reads DSGVTQTPKHLITATGQRVTLRCSPRSGDLSVYWYQQSLDQGLQFLIQYYNGEERAKGNILERFSAQQFPDLHSELNLSSLELGDSALYFCASSAWGTGTYEQYFGPGTRLTVT.

This chain uses TRBV10-3 with TRBJ2-2, with TRBD2 matching 13 bases. The CDR3 totals 15 residues. Germline trimming cut 4 bases from V and 7 bases from J; bases unmatched to any gene: 3. The germline CDR1 and CDR2 sequences are ENHRY and SYGVKD. CDR3 DNA: TGTGCCATCAGTGGCGGACTAGCGGGAGTCGGGGAGCTGTTTTTT. Its protein is CAISGGLAGVGELFF.

V is TRBV7-9 and J is TRBJ1-1; 8 bases are a match to TRBD1. V lost 3 bases and J lost 5; bases outside the gene matches: 11. Germline CDR1 reads SEHNR; CDR2 reads FQNEAQ (reference sequence). CDR3 length equals 16 residues. CDR3 in DNA: TGTGCCAGCAGCTTTCCCTTACCGAGACAGGGGACTGAAGCTTTCTTT. Protein sequence: CASSFPLPRQGTEAFF.

The rearrangement uses TRBV29-1 and TRBJ2-1; 12 bases are a match to TRBD2. V lost 7 bases and J lost 6; bases outside the gene matches: 4. Germline values: CDR1 SQVTM, CDR2 ANQGSEA. The CDR3 is 13 residues long. This chain's CDR3 is CSGSSGRGNEQFF. The CDR3 nucleotides read TGCAGCGGCTCTAGCGGGAGGGGCAATGAGCAGTTCTTC.

The chain employs TRBV10-3 and TRBJ2-3; 11 bases agree with TRBD2. Trimming removed 7 bases from V and 1 base from J; junction bases left unmatched: 4. This CDR3 is built from 15 residues. The germline gives CDR1 ENHRY, CDR2 SYGVKD. Here the CDR3 DNA reads TGTGCCATCAAGGGGGGACTAGCGGGCACAGATACGCAGTATTTT. This codes for CAIKGGLAGTDTQYF.